The 17 T cell receptor beta chains below were found in one sample sequenced in a study of siplizumab effects on memory and regulatory T cells. Sequencing used immunoSEQ multiplex PCR; TCRdb keeps in-frame clones, though not all of them. The sample has 26,000 or so clones; around 83% are singletons. The sequenced material came from memory CD4+ T cells sorted from blood. The source is a human donor in good health.

The table lists this clone with a few counts. The chain employs TRBV5-1 and TRBJ2-6, with D unclear. V lost 1 base and J lost 4, with 12 bases in between. The germline CDR1 and CDR2 sequences are SGHRS and YFSETQ. The CDR3 sequence is 16 residues long. The CDR3 region is CASSLFQGSGANVLTF. In DNA form, the CDR3 reads TGCGCCAGCAGCTTGTTCCAAGGGTCCGGGGCCAACGTCCTGACTTTC.

This chain links TRBV4-2 with TRBJ1-6, with 9 bases identical to TRBD1. This CDR3 is built from 14 residues. The V and J ends lost 4 bases and 11 bases, in that order; junction bases with no gene match: 6. Per the germline V gene, CDR1 is LGHNA and CDR2 is YNFKEQ. The CDR3 here is CASSPRQGDAPLHF. CDR3 nucleotide sequence: TGTGCCAGCAGCCCCAGACAGGGGGATGCACCCCTCCACTTT.

J is TRBJ2-1 and V is TRBV7-9; 7 bases are shared with TRBD2. The germline CDR1 and CDR2 sequences are SEHNR and FQNEAQ (reference sequence). The CDR3 runs 15 residues. J gave up 3 bases and V 2 bases, and 4 bases lay outside the gene matches. The DNA of the CDR3 is TGTGCCAGCAGCTTAACTAGCGTCAGCTACAATGAGCAGTTCTTC. Translation gives CASSLTSVSYNEQFF.

This clone was detected a few times. The genes are TRBV4-2 and TRBJ2-7; 15 bases agree with TRBD2. Germline CDR1 LGHNA, CDR2 YNFKEQ. The junction had 11 bases not matched to a gene; V was cut back by 1 base and J by 7 bases. The CDR3 runs to 18 residues. CDR3 protein: CASSQVTGTSGRSGEQYF. As DNA, the CDR3 is TGTGCCAGCAGCCAAGTAACCGGGACTAGCGGGAGGTCGGGGGAGCAGTACTTC.

The count of this clone is one. J is TRBJ2-2 and V is TRBV30; a possible D gene is TRBD2 (6 bases). V was shortened by 4 bases and J by 4 bases, with 10 bases between the two germline ends. The germline V gene has CDR1 GTSNPN and CDR2 SVGIG (reference sequence). The CDR3 extends over 13 amino acids. The CDR3 reads CAWMREGTGELFF. Written as DNA, the CDR3 is TGTGCCTGGATGCGGGAAGGCACCGGGGAGCTGTTTTTT. Full variable domain (remainder filled in from reference TRBV30 and TRBJ2-2): SQTIHQWPATLVQPVGSPLSLECTVEGTSNPNLYWYRQAAGRGLQLLFYSVGIGQISSEVPQNLSASRPQDRQFILSSKKLLLSDSGFYLCAWMREGTGELFFGEGSRLTVL.

This clone was picked up a small number of times. The genes are TRBV10-3 and TRBJ1-1; D is possibly TRBD1 (5 bases). CDR3 length equals 14 residues. CDR1 ENHRY and CDR2 SYGVKD come from the germline V gene. V lost 6 bases and J 1 base, leaving 12 bases between the germline ends. The CDR3 is CAISRQKENTEAFF. The CDR3 DNA follows: TGTGCCATCAGCCGACAGAAAGAGAACACTGAAGCTTTCTTT.

The genes are TRBV6-4 and TRBJ2-1, with 9 bases identical to TRBD1. Per germline, CDR1 MRHNA and CDR2 SNTAGT. The CDR3 is made up of 13 amino acids. V dropped 4 bases and J dropped 9; count of bases not matched to a gene: 4. The CDR3 region is CASSAQGAGEQFF. The CDR3 DNA reads TGTGCCAGCAGTGCACAGGGGGCTGGTGAGCAGTTCTTC.

V is TRBV15 and J is TRBJ2-3, with a possible D match to TRBD2 (6 bases). In germline, CDR1 is LNHNV, CDR2 YYDKDF (reference sequence). Between the trimmed V and J ends, which lost 6 bases and 2 bases, there was a span of 12 bases. This CDR3 spans 14 amino acids. The CDR3: CATRLGLVTDTQYF. CDR3 nucleotides: TGTGCCACCAGGTTGGGACTCGTCACAGATACGCAGTATTTT.

The chain is built from TRBV5-1 and TRBJ2-5, with 12 bases that match TRBD2. CDR3 length: 16 residues. V dropped 2 bases and J dropped 0; count of bases not matched to a gene: 2. Per the germline V gene, CDR1 is SGHRS and CDR2 is YFSETQ. This CDR3 is CASSLGTSGYQETQYF. The CDR3 nucleotides are TGCGCCAGCAGCTTAGGGACTAGCGGGTACCAAGAGACCCAGTACTTC.

V gene TRBV18 combines with J gene TRBJ1-1; D is undetermined. Germline V lookup: CDR1 KGHSH, CDR2 LQKENI. The CDR3 contains 13 residues. The V end lost 2 bases, the J end lost 5 bases, and 9 bases lay between the germline ends. The CDR3 loop reads CASSPRRETEAFF. For the CDR3, the DNA is TGTGCCAGCTCACCAAGGAGGGAAACTGAAGCTTTCTTT.

This rearrangement joins TRBV10-3 to TRBJ2-1; D is possibly TRBD1 (6 bases). CDR1 and CDR2 (germline): ENHRY, SYGVKD. The CDR3 sequence is 13 residues long. Deletions cut 0 bases from V and 9 bases from J, with 9 bases between. The CDR3 loop is CAISESVGGEQFF. CDR3 coding DNA: TGTGCCATCAGTGAGTCGGTAGGGGGTGAGCAGTTCTTC.

This chain joins TRBV5-6 and TRBJ1-2; D not resolved. Germline values: CDR1 SGHDT, CDR2 YYEEEE. CDR3 length: 14 residues. Trimming left V 4 bases short and J 1 base short, with 11 bases between. The CDR3 is CASSPAGGNYGYTF. In nucleotides, the CDR3 is TGTGCCAGCAGCCCGGCCGGAGGTAACTATGGCTACACCTTC.

The chain couples TRBV7-2 to TRBJ1-3, with D unresolved. Germline V CDR1 and CDR2: SGHTA, FQGNSA. CDR3 length equals 13 residues. With 6 bases removed from V and 0 bases from J, the gap between germline ends came to 6 bases. The CDR3 loop reads CASRQNSGNTIYF. CDR3 sequence (DNA): TGTGCCAGCAGACAAAACTCTGGAAACACCATATATTTT. Based on the CDR3 plus reference TRBV7-2 and TRBJ1-3, the full variable domain is GAGVSQSPSNKVTEKGKDVELRCDPISGHTALYWYRQSLGQGLEFLIYFQGNSAPDKSGLPSDRFSAERTGGSVSTLTIQRTQQEDSAVYLCASRQNSGNTIYFGEGSWLTVV.

This clone was observed once. CDR3 amino acids: CASSTRTGNQPQHF. The CDR3 DNA reads TGTGCCAGCAGTACCCGGACAGGGAACCAGCCCCAGCATTTT. V usage is TRBV28 and J usage is TRBJ1-5; 8 bases fit TRBD1. This CDR3 has 14 residues. Per the germline V gene, CDR1 is MDHEN and CDR2 is SYDVKM. J was trimmed by 7 bases and V by 5 bases; bases with no gene match: 7. Combining the CDR3 with reference TRBV28 and TRBJ1-5 gives the whole variable domain DVKVTQSSRYLVKRTGEKVFLECVQDMDHENMFWYRQDPGLGLRLIYFSYDVKMKEKGDIPEGYSVSREKKERFSLILESASTNQTSMYLCASSTRTGNQPQHFGDGTRLSIL.

The chain recombines TRBV4-1 with TRBJ2-7; 10 bases map to TRBD2. Germline V gene lookup returns CDR1 MGHRA and CDR2 YSYEKL. This CDR3 has 19 amino acids. The V segment lost 1 base and the J segment 3 bases; nucleotides outside the gene matches: 15. Here the CDR3 DNA reads TGCGCCAGCAGCCAAGTGGCCGGGCTAGCGGGAGCGATTCGCTACGAGCAGTACTTC. The encoded protein is CASSQVAGLAGAIRYEQYF.

The chain carries TRBV7-8 and TRBJ2-7; no definite D call. Trimming removed 2 bases from V and 0 bases from J, with 8 bases in between. The CDR3 is 14 amino acids. Looked up from germline, CDR1 is SGHVS and CDR2 is FQNEAQ. DNA for the CDR3: TGTGCCAGCAGCTTACGCAGGAACTCCTACGAGCAGTACTTC. Protein sequence: CASSLRRNSYEQYF.

The rearrangement links TRBV7-6 to TRBJ2-5; 7 positions match TRBD1. The CDR3 is 15 amino acids. Per the germline V gene, CDR1 is SGHVS and CDR2 is FNYEAQ. V shed 4 bases and J 5 bases; nucleotides not matched to a gene: 10. CDR3 in DNA: TGTGCCAGCAGCTCCCTGGACAGGCTGGTTGAGACCCAGTACTTC. This encodes CASSSLDRLVETQYF.